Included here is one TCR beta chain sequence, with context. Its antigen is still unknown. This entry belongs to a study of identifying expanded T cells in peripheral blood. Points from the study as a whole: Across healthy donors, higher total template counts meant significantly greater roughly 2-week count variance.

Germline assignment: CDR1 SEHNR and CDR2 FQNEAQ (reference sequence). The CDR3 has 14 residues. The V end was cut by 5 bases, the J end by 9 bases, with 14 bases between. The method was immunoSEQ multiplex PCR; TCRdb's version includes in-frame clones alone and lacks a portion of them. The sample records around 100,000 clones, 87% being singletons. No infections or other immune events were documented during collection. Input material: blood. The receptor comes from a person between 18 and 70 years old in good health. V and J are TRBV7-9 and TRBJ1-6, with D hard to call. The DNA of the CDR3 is TGTGCCAGCAGCCCTCCGGCGGGCGCTTCACCCCTCCACTTT. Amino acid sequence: CASSPPAGASPLHF.